A single sample is the source of the 17 T cell receptor beta chains below, sequenced in a study of blood T cell repertoires in COVID-19. Sequencing used immunoSEQ multiplex PCR; TCRdb keeps in-frame clones, though not all of them. This sample has 200,000 to 300,000 clones, with 70% to 90% found just once. The sequenced sample consisted of peripheral blood. All receptors derive from a woman aged 60-75 years with active or convalescent COVID-19.

This clone was seen only a few times. The V gene is TRBV6-1, the J gene TRBJ2-1, with 9 bases that match TRBD2. Trimming at V came to 7 bases and at J to 2 bases, leaving 9 bases not matched to a gene. In germline, CDR1 is MNHNS, CDR2 SASEGT. This CDR3 has 16 residues. In DNA, the CDR3 is TGTGCCAGCAATGAGTGGCGGGGGGGCGCCTACAATGAGCAGTTCTTC. Translating it yields CASNEWRGGAYNEQFF.

This clone was detected once. The chain joins TRBV7-9 to TRBJ2-5, with D perhaps TRBD2 (5 bases). The V gene's germline CDR1 is SEHNR and CDR2 FQNEAQ (reference sequence). Trimming stripped 5 bases from V and 5 bases from J, with 18 bases between. The CDR3 totals 15 residues. The CDR3 reads CASSGPGSSRETQYF. The CDR3 DNA sequence: TGTGCCAGCAGCGGCCCGGGGAGTAGCAGGGAGACCCAGTACTTC.

The V and J genes are TRBV10-2 and TRBJ2-3; 12 bases line up with TRBD2. The length of the CDR3 is 16 residues. Germline lookup yields CDR1 WSHSY and CDR2 SAAADI. Trimming at V came to 5 bases and at J to 4 bases, leaving 7 bases not matched to a gene. The CDR3 bases are TGCGCCAGCAGTTTACTAGCGGGAGGTCTCGCAGATACGCAGTATTTT. This encodes CASSLLAGGLADTQYF.

J is TRBJ2-5 and V is TRBV5-4; 12 nucleotides line up with TRBD2. Germline CDR1 SGHNT, CDR2 YYREEE (reference sequence). This CDR3 is 16 amino acids long. Trimming at V came to 2 bases and at J to 9 bases, leaving 11 bases not matched to a gene. CDR3 coding DNA: TGTGCCAGCAGCTTAGACGTCGTCCTAGCGGGGGGGGCCCAGTACTTC. Its translation is CASSLDVVLAGGAQYF.

This sequence joins TRBV6-5 and TRBJ2-1; D perhaps matches TRBD2 (6 bases). There are 14 residues in the CDR3. Germline lookup yields CDR1 MNHEY and CDR2 SVGAGI. The V end lost 6 bases, the J end lost 9 bases, and 18 bases lay between the germline ends. The CDR3 nucleotides are TGTGCCAGCAGGGCTAGCGTGGAAACGGGTGAGCAGTTCTTC. Its translation: CASRASVETGEQFF.

This rearrangement joins TRBV6-1 to TRBJ2-1, with 9 bases lining up with TRBD2. The ends lost 2 bases at V and 3 bases at J; junction bases unmatched: 11. CDR3 length equals 18 residues. CDR1 is MNHNS, CDR2 SASEGT, per germline. DNA of the CDR3: TGTGCCAGCAGTGAATGGGCGCGGGGGGGGAATGACTACAATGAGCAGTTCTTC. Its protein is CASSEWARGGNDYNEQFF.

This clone was seen once. The rearrangement joins TRBV30 to TRBJ1-5; D might be TRBD1 (6 bases). Germline CDR1 reads GTSNPN; CDR2 reads SVGIG (reference sequence). V shed 2 bases and J shed 4 bases, with 9 bases lying between them. This CDR3 spans 13 amino acids. CDR3 sequence: CAWSRQGNQPQHF. DNA for the CDR3: TGTGCCTGGAGTCGGCAGGGGAATCAGCCCCAGCATTTT.

This chain joins TRBV27 and TRBJ2-1; 8 nucleotides agree with TRBD1. Germline lookup yields CDR1 MNHEY and CDR2 SMNVEV (reference sequence). After removal of 6 bases from V and 3 bases from J, the junction contained 4 bases not matched to a gene. The CDR3 loop spans 14 amino acids. DNA of the CDR3: TGTGCCAGCAGGACGACAGGGGTCTACAATGAGCAGTTCTTC. Amino acids: CASRTTGVYNEQFF.

V usage is TRBV7-8 and J usage is TRBJ2-7; 8 bases align to TRBD1. CDR3 length: 15 residues. V shed 4 bases, J shed 4 bases, and the junction held 9 bases outside the gene matches. CDR1 and CDR2 from the germline V gene are SGHVS and FQNEAQ. The CDR3 loop reads CASSYGAGGKYEQYF. The CDR3 nucleotides are TGTGCCAGCAGCTATGGGGCAGGGGGCAAATACGAGCAGTACTTC.

The chain employs TRBV7-6 and TRBJ2-3; 8 bases line up with TRBD1. Looked up from germline, CDR1 is SGHVS and CDR2 is FNYEAQ. V trimming: 5 bases; J trimming: 2 bases; junction bases outside the gene matches: 6. The CDR3 length is 15 residues. In DNA form, the CDR3 reads TGTGCCAGCAGCCCGAGACAGGGGCTCACAGATACGCAGTATTTT. Amino acids: CASSPRQGLTDTQYF.

This chain joins TRBV20-1 and TRBJ2-4; TRBD2 might be the D (7 bases). V lost 6 bases, J lost 5 bases, and 8 bases lay in between. Looked up from germline, CDR1 is DFQATT and CDR2 is SNEGSKA (reference sequence). CDR3 length: 11 residues. CDR3 nucleotides: TGCAGTGCAGGGGGGGAAAACATTCAGTACTTC. It specifies CSAGGENIQYF.

V and J are TRBV3-1 (or the pseudogene TRBV3-2) and TRBJ2-5; 14 positions agree with TRBD2. CDR1 is LGHDT, CDR2 YNNKEL, per germline (reference sequence). This CDR3 has 15 amino acids. Unmatched junction bases numbered 2, after V lost 4 bases and J lost 4 bases. This CDR3 reads CASSPGLAGAETQYF. In nucleotides, the CDR3 is TGTGCCAGCAGCCCGGGACTAGCGGGAGCAGAGACCCAGTACTTC.

This chain joins TRBV6-5 and TRBJ1-5; weak D call: TRBD1 (6 bases). CDR3 length equals 15 residues. Germline loops: CDR1 MNHEY, CDR2 SVGAGI. V gave up 7 bases and J gave up 0 bases, with 13 bases separating them. CDR3 in amino acids: CASTGGANSNQPQHF. The CDR3 DNA reads TGTGCCAGCACCGGGGGGGCAAATAGCAATCAGCCCCAGCATTTT.

The genes are TRBV19 and TRBJ1-3; possible D gene TRBD1, 6 bases. V was shortened by 6 bases and J by 4 bases, with 16 bases between the two germline ends. This CDR3 region has 15 residues. Germline assignment: CDR1 LNHDA and CDR2 SQIVND (reference sequence). The DNA of the CDR3 is TGTGCCAGTAGCCCTGGGGGGGCGCCGGGAAACACCATATATTTT. Residues: CASSPGGAPGNTIYF.

This clone was recorded a few times. The V gene is TRBV6-6, the J gene TRBJ1-1; no clear D. The CDR3 has 13 residues. Per germline, CDR1 MNHNY and CDR2 SVGAGI (reference sequence). The ends were cut back, 2 bases at V and 8 bases at J, with 12 bases in the middle. CDR3 coding DNA: TGTGCCAGCAGTTACCCATGGCCGCCGGAAGCTTTCTTT. Amino acid sequence: CASSYPWPPEAFF.

In the case of this clone: The CDR3 carries no conserved terminal phenylalanine or tryptophan, so it likely arises from a read error. The DNA is omitted, as the CDR3 cannot be located on it reliably, and the CDR3 follows TCRdb's listing. V usage is TRBV20-1 and J usage is TRBJ2-7; the table's D call, TRBD1, has no DNA check behind it. The CDR3 length is 8 residues, termini included. CDR1 DFQATT and CDR2 SNEGSKA come from the germline V gene (reference sequence). CDR3 in amino acids: CSARDTAG.

CDR3 coding DNA: TGTGCCAGTAGTATAAGTAGCGGGAGGGCGAGCACCGGGGAGCTGTTTTTT. Its translation is CASSISSGRASTGELFF. The chain recombines TRBV19 with TRBJ2-2; 11 positions agree with TRBD2. After removal of 2 bases from V and 4 bases from J, the junction contained 6 bases not matched to a gene. CDR1 and CDR2 (germline): LNHDA, SQIVND (reference sequence). The CDR3 covers 17 residues.